A selection of T cell receptor beta chains follows, all from one sample in a study of control samples from healthy donors and cancer patients. Assay: immunoSEQ multiplex PCR; the TCRdb copy retains only in-frame clones and omits some. The table records more than 65,000 clones, around nine tenths of them present only once. The source material was PBMCs. The receptors originated from a woman in her sixties with head and neck cancer. The CDR3 runs from the conserved cysteine through the conserved F or W. Fields, in order: J gene, D gene, clone size, V gene, CDR3 DNA, CDR3 protein. The D gene is left open where the match is weak. Where a row states a size, it is once, few, many or the class of an expanded clone; other rows omit it.

TRBJ2-7	NA	NA	TRBV19	TGTGCGACGCGACAGAGAACCAGCTCCTACGAGCAGTACTTC	CATRQRTSSYEQYF
TRBJ1-4	NA	NA	TRBV28	TGTGCCAGCAGTGGTGGGCTCGATGAAAAACTGTTTTTT	CASSGGLDEKLFF
TRBJ1-1	TRBD1	NA	TRBV7-2	TGTGCCAGCAGCTTACAGGGGGCGGATGGCACTGAAGCTTTCTTT	CASSLQGADGTEAFF
TRBJ1-5	TRBD1	NA	TRBV4-1	TGCGCCAGCAGCCAACTATCAGGGGGCGAGGAGCCCCAGCATTTT	CASSQLSGGEEPQHF
TRBJ2-7	TRBD2	NA	TRBV5-1	TGCGCCAGCAGCTTAAGCGGGACTTCCTACGAGCAGTACTTC	CASSLSGTSYEQYF
TRBJ2-7	TRBD1	NA	TRBV28	TGTGCCAGCAGCCAATGGGGACAGGGGGCGTACGAGCAGTACTTC	CASSQWGQGAYEQYF
TRBJ1-5	TRBD1	NA	TRBV6-2/TRBV6-3	TGTGCCAGCAGCGCCGGGACAGGGAATCAGCCCCAGCATTTT	CASSAGTGNQPQHF
TRBJ2-5	NA	few	TRBV11-2	TGTGCCAGCAGCTCAAACAGGGAGACCCAGTACTTC	CASSSNRETQYF
TRBJ2-7	NA	NA	TRBV5-6	TGTGCCAGCAGCTTGTGGGGCTACGAGCAGTACTTC	CASSLWGYEQYF
TRBJ2-3	NA	NA	TRBV28	TGTGCCAGCAGGCCCGGGGGATCAGATACGCAGTATTTT	CASRPGGSDTQYF
TRBJ2-3	TRBD2	NA	TRBV30	TGTGCCTGGAAGATAGCGGGAGGATTGACAGATACGCAGTATTTT	CAWKIAGGLTDTQYF
TRBJ2-1	NA	NA	TRBV29-1	TGCAGCGTTGGGCAGGGTGAAGGGAGGACCTACAATGAGCAGTTCTTC	CSVGQGEGRTYNEQFF
TRBJ2-4	NA	once	TRBV2	TGTGCCAGCATGAAAAGCGGGACAGGCGGCCTAAGCAACATTCAGTACTTC	CASMKSGTGGLSNIQYF
TRBJ2-1	TRBD2	NA	TRBV4-2	TGTGCCAGCAGCCAAGAACCCCTAGAACTAGCGGGCGTAAACAATGAGCAGTTCTTC	CASSQEPLELAGVNNEQFF
TRBJ1-5	NA	NA	TRBV5-5	TGTGCCAGCAGCCCGAGAAGAGGAGGCAATCAGCCCCAGCATTTT	CASSPRRGGNQPQHF
TRBJ2-1	NA	few	TRBV27	TGTGCCAGCAGTCCTCTTACAGGGCTCAATGAGCAGTTCTTC	CASSPLTGLNEQFF
TRBJ2-5	NA	NA	TRBV7-3	TGTGCCAGCAGCTTTGGGGCCCAAGAGACCCAGTACTTC	CASSFGAQETQYF
TRBJ1-1	NA	NA	TRBV5-5	TGTGCCAGCAGCTTGGCCCCGGGGGCTAGCACTGAAGCTTTCTTT	CASSLAPGASTEAFF
TRBJ1-5	NA	NA	TRBV7-3	TGTGCCAGCAGCTTAAGTTGGGATTTGGATAACCCTTATCCCCAATATAGCAATCAGCCCCAGCATTTT	CASSLSWDLDNPYPQYSNQPQHF
TRBJ2-2	TRBD1	NA	TRBV27	TGTGCCAGCAGTTTGGGGGACAGGGGGCTGTCCGGGGAGCTGTTTTTT	CASSLGDRGLSGELFF
TRBJ1-2	NA	NA	TRBV13	TGTGCCAGCAGCTTACAGGGAGGTGACTATGGCTACACCTTC	CASSLQGGDYGYTF
TRBJ2-1	NA	NA	TRBV24-1	TGTGCCACCAGTAGCGCAGGGGGGGAGTACAATGAGCAGTTCTTC	CATSSAGGEYNEQFF
TRBJ2-3	NA	NA	TRBV3-1/TRBV3-2	TGTGCCAGCAGCCAATCGAGAGGTACGCAGTATTTT	CASSQSRGTQYF